This TCR beta chain emerged from a study of CD8+CD57+ T cells in acquired aplastic anemia (dated by TCRdb to 2017 to 2018). Regarding the complete study: On average, sorted CD4+ and CD8+ cells yielded around 3.1 ug of extracted DNA, with a range of roughly 0.18 to 30 ug. CD8+CD57+ expansion was defined as frequency above the mean frequency observed in healthy subjects.

From cysteine to phenylalanine, the CDR3 is 14 amino acids long. Of the read, only the CDR3 DNA is kept; its 42 bases are in frame from base 1. Trimming removed 4 bases from V and 4 bases from J, leaving 14 bases between the germline ends. Sequences SGDLS (CDR1) and YYNGEE (CDR2) are obtained from the germline V gene. Genomic DNA was used as template for profiling of TCR beta VDJ combinations and CDR3 sequences. An Illumina HiSeq 2000 was used for TCR repertoire sequencing. As for the original processing: Repertoires were assessed using TRBV/TRBJ rearrangement plots, CDR3 size and DJ length profiles, and Simpson's diversity index. The immunodominant clone was defined as the most abundant DNA sequence in deep sequencing data. CDR3 amino acid sequences were screened for sharing across subjects and were compared with published repertoires and the VDJdb database. The public reads were reanalyzed by TCRdb: fastp trimming at Q25, MiXCR alignment, in-frame beta chains only. CDR3 protein sequences are deduplicated, and each keeps its most common genes and DNA. The V and J calls and clone size come from TCRdb's table, not from the authors' own analysis. The table for this sample lists about 270,000 distinct CDR3 sequences; roughly 82% of them were counted only once. In total, the top ten clones hold 40% to 55% of the sample.

Patients chosen for sequencing had shown expansion of CD8+CD57+ cells by flow cytometry. All patients had severe acquired aplastic anemia diagnosed by International Study of Aplastic Anemia and Agranulocytosis and Camitta criteria. No therapy had been received by the patients at the time of blood sampling. TCR repertoires of sorted CD4+ and CD8+ blood T cells from severe aplastic anemia patients and healthy subjects were deep-sequenced in the study. Patients were enrolled in the USA under clinicaltrials.gov protocols 00001620, 01623167, 00001397, 00071045, 00081523 and 00961064. Ficoll-Paque density gradient centrifugation was used to isolate peripheral blood mononuclear cells. Before DNA extraction, CD4+ and CD8+ T cells were sorted with FACS or magnetic beads. In regard to this clonotype: Which antigen it targets is not known. Per-base qualities were not stored, and no clone one base away is much larger.

Study-level results and caveats: Twenty-nine CD8+ CDR3 sequences were shared between patients and controls but appeared highly expressed in patients and within their immunodominant clones. No significant difference in CD8+ Simpson's diversity was found between patients and healthy controls (P=0.060).

This receptor was obtained from a human donor with aplastic anemia. The rearrangement combines TRBV9 with TRBJ1-2; tentative D gene TRBD1, with 5 bases matching. Sequencing used sorted CD4+, CD8+, or CD8+CD57+ T cells (not recorded which) from PBMCs. The CDR3: CASSTGTALYGYTF. Read as DNA, the sequence is TGTGCCAGCAGCACCGGGACCGCTCTCTATGGCTACACCTTC.